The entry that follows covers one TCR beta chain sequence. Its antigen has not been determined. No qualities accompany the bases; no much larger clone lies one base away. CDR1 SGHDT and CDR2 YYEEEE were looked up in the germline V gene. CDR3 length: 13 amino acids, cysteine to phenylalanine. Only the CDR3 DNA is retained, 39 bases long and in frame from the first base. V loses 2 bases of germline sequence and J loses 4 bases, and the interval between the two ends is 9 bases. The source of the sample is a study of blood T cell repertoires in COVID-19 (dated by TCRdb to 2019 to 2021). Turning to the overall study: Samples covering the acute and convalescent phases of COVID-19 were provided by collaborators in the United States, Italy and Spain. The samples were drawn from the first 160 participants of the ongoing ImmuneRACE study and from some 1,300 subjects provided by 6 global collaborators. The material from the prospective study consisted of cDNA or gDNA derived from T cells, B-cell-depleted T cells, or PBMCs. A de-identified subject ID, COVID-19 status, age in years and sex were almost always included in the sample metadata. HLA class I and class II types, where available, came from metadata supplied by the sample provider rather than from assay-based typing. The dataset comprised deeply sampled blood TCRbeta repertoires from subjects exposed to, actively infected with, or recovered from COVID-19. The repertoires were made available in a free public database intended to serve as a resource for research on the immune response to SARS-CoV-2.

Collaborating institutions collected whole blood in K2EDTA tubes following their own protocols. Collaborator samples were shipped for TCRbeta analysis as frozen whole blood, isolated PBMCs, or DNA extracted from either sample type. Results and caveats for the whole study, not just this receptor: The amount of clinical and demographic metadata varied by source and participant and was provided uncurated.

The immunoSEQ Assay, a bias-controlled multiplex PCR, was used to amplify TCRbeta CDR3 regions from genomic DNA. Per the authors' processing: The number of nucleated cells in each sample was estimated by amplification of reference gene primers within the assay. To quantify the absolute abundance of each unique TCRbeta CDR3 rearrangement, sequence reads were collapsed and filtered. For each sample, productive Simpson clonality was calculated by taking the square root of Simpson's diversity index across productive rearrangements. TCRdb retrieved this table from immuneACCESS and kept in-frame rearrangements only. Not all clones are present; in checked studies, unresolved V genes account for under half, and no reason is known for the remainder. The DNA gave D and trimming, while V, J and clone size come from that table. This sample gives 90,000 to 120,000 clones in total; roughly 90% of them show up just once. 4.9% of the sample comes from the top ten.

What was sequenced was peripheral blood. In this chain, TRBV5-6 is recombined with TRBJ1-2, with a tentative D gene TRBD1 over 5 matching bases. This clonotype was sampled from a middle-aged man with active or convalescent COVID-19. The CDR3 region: CASSLRGGYGYTF. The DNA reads TGTGCCAGCAGCTTAAGGGGCGGCTATGGCTACACCTTC. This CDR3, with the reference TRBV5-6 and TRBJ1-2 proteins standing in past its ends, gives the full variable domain DAGVTQSPTHLIKTRGQQVTLRCSPKSGHDTVSWYQQALGQGPQFIFQYYEEEERQRGNFPDRFSGHQFPNYSSELNVNALLLGDSALYLCASSLRGGYGYTFGSGTRLTVV.